The clone carrying this T cell receptor (beta chain) was observed a single time. Its antigen is still unknown. With random hexamers, 0.5 to 1 ug RNA was reverse transcribed. The immunoSEQ assay covered 54 Vbeta and 13 Jbeta segments for CDR3. MiXCR was run by TCRdb on the immunoSEQ multiplex PCR reads, yielding one entry per CDR3 protein. Of 210,000 or so distinct CDR3 sequences listed, about 94% are singletons. Sequencing of TCR beta drew on CD8+ and CD4+ T cells from blood. Negative isolation was applied to CD8+ and CD4+ T cells, and FACS enrichment was applied to TEMRA cells. This specimen belongs to a study of CD8 T cells in Susac syndrome. Study-wide findings and caveats: The CD4+ T cell repertoires that were profiled in Susac syndrome showed no clonal expansion.

The CDR3 is 15 amino acids. Germline assignment: CDR1 LGHDT and CDR2 YNNKEL (reference sequence). Trimming left V 1 base short and J 1 base short, with 8 bases between. The sequence came from a human donor with Susac syndrome. This rearrangement joins TRBV3-1 to TRBJ2-1, with D maybe TRBD2 (5 bases). Sequencing was carried out using CD4+ T cells from PBMCs. The DNA of the CDR3 is TGTGCCAGCAGCCAAGGCGTAGCGTCCTACAATGAGCAGTTCTTC. This gives the protein CASSQGVASYNEQFF.